This TCR beta chain was found in a study of blood T cell repertoires in COVID-19 (dated by TCRdb to the early 2020s). About the full investigation: The collaborator samples originated in the United States, Italy and Spain and spanned the acute and convalescent phases of COVID-19. A freely available public database, intended as a resource for researchers studying the immune response to SARS-CoV-2, is where the repertoires were released. Deeply sampled blood TCRbeta repertoires from subjects exposed to, actively infected with, or recovered from COVID-19 were included in the dataset. The material from the prospective study consisted of cDNA or gDNA derived from T cells, B-cell-depleted T cells, or PBMCs. Where available, HLA class I and class II types were taken from metadata supplied by the sample provider and were not determined by assay-based typing. The samples were drawn from two sources: the first 160 participants of the ongoing ImmuneRACE study, and approximately 1,300 subjects contributed by 6 global collaborators. A de-identified subject ID, COVID-19 status, age in years and sex were almost always included in the sample metadata.

One collaborating source in Seattle enrolled patients while the patients were actively infected and followed the patients over time throughout the course of disease. Whole blood was collected in K2EDTA tubes by collaborating institutions according to the institutions' own protocols. For TCRbeta analysis, collaborator samples were shipped as frozen whole blood, as isolated PBMCs, or as DNA extracted from either sample type. The immunoSEQ Assay, a bias-controlled multiplex PCR, was used to amplify TCRbeta CDR3 regions from genomic DNA. The source study handled its data this way. Nucleated cell counts per sample were estimated from amplification of reference gene primers within the assay. Sequence reads were collapsed and filtered to measure the absolute abundance of every unique TCRbeta CDR3 rearrangement. Productive Simpson clonality was computed per sample as the square root of Simpson's diversity index over productive rearrangements. This is the immuneACCESS table as TCRdb keeps it, with only in-frame sequences that have V and J called. A part of the clones is gone; compared with another copy, unresolved V genes explain less than half, and the rest is unexplained. The V and J calls and clone size are taken from that table; D and trimming were inferred from the DNA. The sample table contains roughly 160,000 clones; only one count was recorded for around four fifths of them. The ten largest clones capture 2.5% to 3% of the sample.

The research as a whole found: The amount of clinical and demographic metadata varied by source and participant and was provided uncurated.

The CDR1 and CDR2 encoded by the germline V gene (reference sequence) are SEHNR and FQNEAQ. There are 15 amino acids in the CDR3, from cysteine to phenylalanine inclusive. Just the 45-base CDR3 DNA is kept, in frame starting at base 1. V and J are trimmed by 2 bases and 6 bases, and the gene matches miss 9 bases of the junction. In regard to this clone: Its antigen specificity is not known. Base qualities were left out, and no much larger clone turns up one base away.

The chain was built from TRBV7-9 and TRBJ1-1, with 7 middle bases fitting TRBD1. The sequenced sample consisted of peripheral blood. The clonotype comes from a woman of 80 years or more with COVID-19, enrolled during active disease. CDR3 region: CASSLSTGWVAEAFF. In nucleotide form, the sequence is TGTGCCAGCAGCTTATCGACAGGGTGGGTCGCTGAAGCTTTCTTT.